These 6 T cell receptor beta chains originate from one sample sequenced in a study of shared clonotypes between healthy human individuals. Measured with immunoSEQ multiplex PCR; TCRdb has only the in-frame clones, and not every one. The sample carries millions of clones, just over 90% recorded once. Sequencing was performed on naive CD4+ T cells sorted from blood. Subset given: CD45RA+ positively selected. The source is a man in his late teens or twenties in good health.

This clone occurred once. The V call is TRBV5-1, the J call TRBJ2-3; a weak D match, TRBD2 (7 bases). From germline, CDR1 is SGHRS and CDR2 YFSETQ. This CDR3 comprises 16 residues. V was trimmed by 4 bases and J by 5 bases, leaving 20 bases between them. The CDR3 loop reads CASSPATAGAGDTQYF. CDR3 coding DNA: TGCGCCAGCAGCCCGGCGACTGCGGGGGCGGGAGATACGCAGTATTTT. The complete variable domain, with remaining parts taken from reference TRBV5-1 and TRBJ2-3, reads KAGVTQTPRYLIKTRGQQVTLSCSPISGHRSVSWYQQTPGQGLQFLFEYFSETQRNKGNFPGRFSGRQFSNSRSEMNVSTLELGDSALYLCASSPATAGAGDTQYFGPGTRLTVL.

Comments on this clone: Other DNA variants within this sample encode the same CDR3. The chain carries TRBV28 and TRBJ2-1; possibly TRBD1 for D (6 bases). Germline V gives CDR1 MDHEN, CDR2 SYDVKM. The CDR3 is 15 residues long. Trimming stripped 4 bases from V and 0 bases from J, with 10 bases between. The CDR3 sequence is CASSSLGASYNEQFF. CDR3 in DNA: TGTGCCAGCAGTTCTTTGGGGGCCTCCTACAATGAGCAGTTCTTC. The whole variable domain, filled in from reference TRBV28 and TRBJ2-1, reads DVKVTQSSRYLVKRTGEKVFLECVQDMDHENMFWYRQDPGLGLRLIYFSYDVKMKEKGDIPEGYSVSREKKERFSLILESASTNQTSMYLCASSSLGASYNEQFFGPGTRLTVL.

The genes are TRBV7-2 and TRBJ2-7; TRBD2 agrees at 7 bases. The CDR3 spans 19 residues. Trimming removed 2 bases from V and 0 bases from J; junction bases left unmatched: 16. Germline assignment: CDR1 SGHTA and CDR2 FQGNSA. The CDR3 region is CASSLRSSGTDLSSYEQYF. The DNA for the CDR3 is TGTGCCAGCAGCTTACGGTCTAGCGGAACGGACCTGAGCTCCTACGAGCAGTACTTC.

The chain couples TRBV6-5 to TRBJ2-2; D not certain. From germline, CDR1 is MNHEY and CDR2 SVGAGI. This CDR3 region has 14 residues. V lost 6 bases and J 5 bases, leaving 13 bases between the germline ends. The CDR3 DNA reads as TGTGCCAGCAGGGAAACTGCTCCAACCGGGGAGCTGTTTTTT. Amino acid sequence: CASRETAPTGELFF.

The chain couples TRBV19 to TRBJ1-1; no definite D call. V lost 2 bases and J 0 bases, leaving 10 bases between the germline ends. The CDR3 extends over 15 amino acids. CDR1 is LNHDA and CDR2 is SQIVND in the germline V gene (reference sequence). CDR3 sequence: CASSISEMVNTEAFF. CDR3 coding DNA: TGTGCCAGTAGTATAAGTGAAATGGTGAACACTGAAGCTTTCTTT.

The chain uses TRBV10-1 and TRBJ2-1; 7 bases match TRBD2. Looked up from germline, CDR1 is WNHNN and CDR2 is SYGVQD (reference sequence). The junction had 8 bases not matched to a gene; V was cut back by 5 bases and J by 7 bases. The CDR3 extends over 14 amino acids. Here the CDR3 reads CASSRGGSGNEQFF. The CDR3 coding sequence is TGCGCCAGCAGTCGGGGCGGGAGTGGGAATGAGCAGTTCTTC.